This TCR beta chain was sequenced in a study of shared T cell receptors in the human thymus (dated by TCRdb to the early 2020s). For context, the study as a whole: The study examined how the human thymus generates shared, self-reactive T-cell receptor alpha chains.

Worth noting for this clone: No antigen is known for it. Base qualities are not provided; no much larger clone lies one nucleotide away.

Library generation was performed with the immunoSEQ multiplex PCR assay. The table comes from immuneACCESS by way of TCRdb, which keeps in-frame sequences with V and J called. Part of the clones is missing from these tables; in studies checked, under half for an unresolved V gene and the rest for unknown reasons. The sample table shows approximately 490,000 clones, and around three quarters are seen once. Around 0.012% of the sample is taken by the ten largest. The CDR3 sequence holds 15 residues, the cysteine and phenylalanine included. Only the CDR3 part of the read is kept: 45 bases, read in frame from the first base. Looking up the germline V gene yields CDR1 MNHEY and CDR2 SVGAGI. Germline trimming: 1 base from V, 5 bases from J; junction bases outside gene matches: 4. The same sample was also studied in work on human thymus T cells. The second source states: In Finland, the donors were immunologically healthy infants who were having open corrective cardiac surgery for congenital heart defects. The thymus tissue came from surgical resects taken out during corrective cardiac surgery. Biased V and J gene segment usage appeared to be present in both thymic and peripheral blood repertoires. Highly overlapping thymic TCR repertoires among unrelated individuals were reported in the related research. The study characterized TCR alpha and beta repertoires from under 10 infant thymus samples and a few related peripheral blood samples. Donor ages ranged from about 7 to 244 days, and the cohort comprised roughly 6 male and a couple of female infants. Thymocytes were mechanically released from the tissue and were stored as pellets of roughly 10-32 million cells at -70 degrees C. A QIAsymphony instrument was used to extract genomic DNA from frozen cell pellets. Using the immunoSEQ multiplex PCR assay, the TCRB and TCRAD loci were amplified from a standardized quantity of quality-controlled genomic DNA. Amplicons spanned the V(D)J region at a length sufficient to cover the CDR3 and identify V and J genes. The commercial immunoSEQ service was used to sequence amplicons on an Illumina platform. Primer bias and sequencing errors were corrected using previously described methods, and TCRAD and TCRB definitions followed the IMGT database. Repertoires were analysed with immunoSEQ Analyzer 3.0 and VDJTools, covering basic statistics, V/J segment usage, diversity estimates, rarefaction and pairwise overlap. To estimate diversity, the Chao1, ChaoE, Efron-Thisted, Shannon and inverse Simpson indices were applied, and diversity was also estimated on datasets down-sampled to the smallest sample. For repertoire overlap, CDR3 nucleotide sequence, V gene and J gene had to match strictly, and clustering was done by Jaccard-based multidimensional scaling. On average, roughly 800,000 unique TCRB clonotypes were obtained from thymus samples, compared with about 84,000 from blood samples.

This receptor was identified in a boy in the first two years of life with a congenital heart defect. Donor details come from another sample of the same person, matched by shared clones. Sequencing used thymocytes. The sequence links TRBV6-5 to TRBJ2-5; TRBD2 fits 10 bases in the junction. Here is the DNA: TGTGCCAGCAGTTACTTAGCGGGAGGCGGGGAGACCCAGTACTTC. Its translation is CASSYLAGGGETQYF.